This TCR beta chain was documented in a study of blood T cell repertoires in COVID-19. Across the study: Sources were T cells, B-cell-depleted T cells, or PBMCs; the material itself was cDNA or gDNA.

The germline V gene has CDR1 LGHNA and CDR2 YNFKEQ. The ends were cut back, 0 bases at V and 7 bases at J, with 13 bases in the middle. This CDR3 has 16 amino acids. In the study's own analysis: Counts of nucleated cells, estimated from reference gene primer amplification, were obtained. Some clones are missing from TCRdb's copy, which holds only in-frame ones; the method was immunoSEQ multiplex PCR. From that table come the V and J calls and clone size; the DNA was used to work out D and trimming. The sample lists over 30,000 clones, around nine tenths occurring once. The chain carries TRBV4-2 and TRBJ1-6; D remains unclear. The receptor was derived from a woman in her seventies with active COVID-19. Sample: peripheral blood. The CDR3 DNA reads TGTGCCAGCAGCCAAGAAAATCGGGGTCTGAATTCACCCCTCCACTTT. Translated: CASSQENRGLNSPLHF.